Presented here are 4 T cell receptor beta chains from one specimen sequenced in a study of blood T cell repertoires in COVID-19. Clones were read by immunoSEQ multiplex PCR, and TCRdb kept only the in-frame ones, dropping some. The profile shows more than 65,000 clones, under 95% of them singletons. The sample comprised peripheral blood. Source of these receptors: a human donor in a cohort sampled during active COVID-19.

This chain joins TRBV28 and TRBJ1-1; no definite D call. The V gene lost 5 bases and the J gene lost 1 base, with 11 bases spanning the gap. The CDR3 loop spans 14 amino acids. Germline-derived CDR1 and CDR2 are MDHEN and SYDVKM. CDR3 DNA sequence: TGTGCCAGCAGTCCAACTCCGGGGAACACTGAAGCTTTCTTT. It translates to CASSPTPGNTEAFF.

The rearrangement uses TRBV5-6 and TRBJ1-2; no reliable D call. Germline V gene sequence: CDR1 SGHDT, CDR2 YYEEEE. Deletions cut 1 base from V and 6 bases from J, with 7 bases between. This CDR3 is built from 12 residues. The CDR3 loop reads CASSLYSDGYTF. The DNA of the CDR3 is TGTGCCAGCAGCTTGTATAGCGATGGCTACACCTTC.

The CDR3 DNA reads TGTGCCAGCAGCACCATTGGCGTACAGAGCGAGCAGTACTTC. Translation gives CASSTIGVQSEQYF. The genes are TRBV7-8 and TRBJ2-7; D uncertain. Germline CDR1 reads SGHVS; CDR2 reads FQNEAQ. Deletions cut 5 bases from V and 6 bases from J, with 17 bases between. The CDR3 runs to 14 residues.

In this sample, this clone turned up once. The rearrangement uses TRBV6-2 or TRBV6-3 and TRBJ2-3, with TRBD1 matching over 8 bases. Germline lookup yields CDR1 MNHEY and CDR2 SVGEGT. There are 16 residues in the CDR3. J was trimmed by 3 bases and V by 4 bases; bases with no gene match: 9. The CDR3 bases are TGTGCCAGCAGTTCGGGACAGGCGTGGTGGACAGATACGCAGTATTTT. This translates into CASSSGQAWWTDTQYF.